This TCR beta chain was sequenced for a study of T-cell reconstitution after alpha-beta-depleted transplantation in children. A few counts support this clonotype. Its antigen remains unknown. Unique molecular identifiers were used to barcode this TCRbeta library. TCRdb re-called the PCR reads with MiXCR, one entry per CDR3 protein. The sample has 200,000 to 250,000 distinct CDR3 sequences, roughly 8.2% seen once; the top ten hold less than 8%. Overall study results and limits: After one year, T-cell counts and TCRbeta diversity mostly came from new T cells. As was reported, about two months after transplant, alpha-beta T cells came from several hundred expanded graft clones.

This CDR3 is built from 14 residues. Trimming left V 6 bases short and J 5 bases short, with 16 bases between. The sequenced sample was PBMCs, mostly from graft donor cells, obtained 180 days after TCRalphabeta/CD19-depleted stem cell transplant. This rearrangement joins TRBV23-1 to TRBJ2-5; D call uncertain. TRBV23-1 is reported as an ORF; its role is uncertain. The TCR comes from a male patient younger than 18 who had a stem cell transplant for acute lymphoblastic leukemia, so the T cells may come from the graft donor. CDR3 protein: CASSRGLVRETQYF. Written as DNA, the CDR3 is TGCGCCAGCAGCCGAGGTTTAGTTAGGGAGACCCAGTACTTC.